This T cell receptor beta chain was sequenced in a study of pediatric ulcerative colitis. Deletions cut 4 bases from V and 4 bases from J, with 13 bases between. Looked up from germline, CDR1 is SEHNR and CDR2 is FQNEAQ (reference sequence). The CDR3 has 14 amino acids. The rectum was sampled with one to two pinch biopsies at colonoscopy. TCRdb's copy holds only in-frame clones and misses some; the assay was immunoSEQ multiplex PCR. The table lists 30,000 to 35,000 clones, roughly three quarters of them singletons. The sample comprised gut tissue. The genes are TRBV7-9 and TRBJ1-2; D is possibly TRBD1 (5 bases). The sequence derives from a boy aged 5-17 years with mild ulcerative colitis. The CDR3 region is CASSSQGLSYGYTF. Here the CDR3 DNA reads TGTGCCAGCAGCTCTCAGGGTCTAAGCTATGGCTACACCTTC.